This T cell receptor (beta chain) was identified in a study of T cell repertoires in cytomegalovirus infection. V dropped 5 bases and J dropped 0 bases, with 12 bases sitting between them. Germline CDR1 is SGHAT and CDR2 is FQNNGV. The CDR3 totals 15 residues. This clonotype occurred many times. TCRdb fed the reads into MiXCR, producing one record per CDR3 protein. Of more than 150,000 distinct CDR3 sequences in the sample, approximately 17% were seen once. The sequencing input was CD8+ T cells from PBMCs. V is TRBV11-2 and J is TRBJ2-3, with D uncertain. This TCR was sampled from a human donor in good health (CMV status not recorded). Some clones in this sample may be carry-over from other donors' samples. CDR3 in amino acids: CASSDFGRSTDTQYF. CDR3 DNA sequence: TGTGCCAGCAGCGACTTCGGAAGGAGCACAGATACGCAGTATTTT.